This entry describes one T cell receptor (beta chain). Its antigen is not identified. The sample comes from a study of CD8+CD57+ T cells in acquired aplastic anemia. Overall study context: When averaged, DNA from sorted CD4+ and CD8+ cells came to approximately 3.2 ug.

Genomic DNA acted as the template from which TCR beta VDJ combination and CDR3 sequence profiling were carried out. TCRdb reprocessed the reads via MiXCR and lists one record per CDR3 protein. The table shows more than 150,000 distinct CDR3 sequences, with around 47% occurring only once. By flow cytometry, patients selected for sequencing had shown an expansion of CD8+CD57+ cells. Study-wide results and limits: CD8+ Simpson's diversity in patients was not significantly different from that in controls. Sharing between patients and controls was observed for twenty-nine CD8+ CDR3 sequences.

Trimming shortened V by 3 bases and J by 3 bases, and 13 bases separated the two germline ends. Germline loops: CDR1 SGHDT, CDR2 YYEEEE. The CDR3 sequence is 14 residues long. The sequence was obtained from a human donor with aplastic anemia. Sequencing was done on a sample of sorted CD4+, CD8+, or CD8+CD57+ T cells (not recorded which) from PBMCs. The chain employs TRBV5-6 and TRBJ2-7; a possible D gene is TRBD2 (6 bases). The chain's CDR3 is CASSWMEGSYEQYF. The CDR3 DNA follows: TGTGCCAGCAGCTGGATGGAGGGTAGCTACGAGCAGTACTTC.